A selection of T cell receptor beta chains follows, all from one sample in a study of blood T cell repertoires in COVID-19. Only in-frame clones appear in the TCRdb table, and some are missing; sequencing was by immunoSEQ multiplex PCR. The sample yields about 200,000 clones, 85% seen once. The sequenced sample consisted of peripheral blood. The receptors derive from a man aged 60 to 69 with COVID-19, enrolled during active disease. The CDR3 runs from the conserved cysteine through the conserved F or W. A D gene is named only where the DNA matches it firmly. Rows may omit the clone size; those that give it use once, few, many or a size class.

clone_size	v_call	d_call	j_call	cdr3_nt	cdr3_aa
NA	TRBV19	NA	TRBJ2-7	TGTGCCAGTAGCCCTAAGGGGTCCGGGACTTTAAACTACGAGCAGTACTTC	CASSPKGSGTLNYEQYF
NA	TRBV12-3/TRBV12-4	NA	TRBJ1-2	TGTGCCAGCAGTCGCAGGGAAAACTATGGCTACACCTTC	CASSRRENYGYTF
NA	TRBV7-2	NA	TRBJ2-6	TGTGCCAGCAGCCCGATGACTGGGGGGGCCAACGTCCTGACTTTC	CASSPMTGGANVLTF
once	TRBV6-5	NA	TRBJ2-2	TGTGCCAGCCGGTTAGGGGTTGGGGACACCGGGGAGCTGTTTTTT	CASRLGVGDTGELFF
NA	TRBV27	NA	TRBJ1-5	TGTGCCAGCAAACAGGGACCGTATAGCAATCAGCCCCAGCATTTT	CASKQGPYSNQPQHF
NA	TRBV6-2/TRBV6-3	NA	TRBJ2-7	TGTGCCAGCAGTTACAATAGGGGCTACGAGCAGTACTTC	CASSYNRGYEQYF
once	TRBV5-8	TRBD2	TRBJ2-2	TGTGCCAGCAGCTTGAGACTAGCGGGGCTGAACACCGGGGAGCTGTTTTTT	CASSLRLAGLNTGELFF
once	TRBV10-3	TRBD1	TRBJ1-4	TGTGCCATCAGTGAGCCTTCCGGGACAGGGGGCGCGAGTTTAGGGGAAAAACTGTTTTTT	CAISEPSGTGGASLGEKLFF
NA	TRBV10-2	TRBD1	TRBJ2-7	TGCGCCAGCAGTGACTCTCCGGGACAGGGTTTCCACGAGCAGTACTTC	CASSDSPGQGFHEQYF
NA	TRBV19	NA	TRBJ1-2	TGTGCCAGTAGTATTGAGGGTGGCTATGGCTACACCTTC	CASSIEGGYGYTF
NA	TRBV5-1	NA	TRBJ2-7	TGCGCCAGCAGCGATATGGGGGCCCACGAGCAGTACTTC	CASSDMGAHEQYF
NA	TRBV3-1/TRBV3-2	TRBD1	TRBJ1-2	TGTGCCAGCAGCGCCCGGGACAGGGACTATGGCTACACCTTC	CASSARDRDYGYTF
NA	TRBV7-3	NA	TRBJ2-1	TGTGCCAGCAGCCCATCGGGGGTAGGAGAGCAGTTCTTC	CASSPSGVGEQFF
NA	TRBV3-1/TRBV3-2	TRBD2	TRBJ2-4	TGTGCCAGCAGCAGAGCGGGGACGAGGGCCAAAAACATTCAGTACTTC	CASSRAGTRAKNIQYF
NA	TRBV10-3	NA	TRBJ1-3	TGTGCCATCAGTGACGGGTATGGAAACACCATATATTTT	CAISDGYGNTIYF
once	TRBV6-5	TRBD1	TRBJ1-2	TGTGCCAGCAGTCGTCTCGTAACAGGGGGTGATGGCTACACCTTC	CASSRLVTGGDGYTF
NA	TRBV7-9	NA	TRBJ1-5	TGTGCCAGCAGCTCAGACAGAGTCAATCAGCCCCAGCATTTT	CASSSDRVNQPQHF
once	TRBV10-3	TRBD2	TRBJ2-3	TGTGCCATCAGTGAGGGACTAGCGGGAGGGCCAGGAGATACGCAGTATTTT	CAISEGLAGGPGDTQYF
NA	TRBV5-1	NA	TRBJ2-7	TGCGCCAGCTCCCCCAAGGGGGCCTACGAGCAGTACTTC	CASSPKGAYEQYF
NA	TRBV12-3/TRBV12-4	NA	TRBJ2-7	TGTGCCAGCGGCGGTCAGGGGTCGGGGCAGTACTTC	CASGGQGSGQYF
NA	TRBV27	NA	TRBJ1-5	TGTGCCAGCAGCCGTCAACGGGAGGGCGAGCCCCAGCATTTT	CASSRQREGEPQHF
NA	TRBV19	NA	TRBJ2-5	TGTGCCAGTAGTATAGCTAGTTTGGAGACCCAGTACTTC	CASSIASLETQYF
NA	TRBV5-1	TRBD1	TRBJ1-1	TGCGCCAGCAGCCAAATAACAGGGGGGGACACTGAAGCTTTCTTT	CASSQITGGDTEAFF
NA	TRBV3-1/TRBV3-2	NA	TRBJ2-5	TGTGCCAGCAGCCAAGGTACCCGAGACAGGAACCAAGAGACCCAGTACTTC	CASSQGTRDRNQETQYF
NA	TRBV6-4	NA	TRBJ2-7	TGTGCCAGCAGTGAAGGGGGAGATTACGAGCAGTACTTC	CASSEGGDYEQYF
NA	TRBV28	NA	TRBJ1-2	TGTGCCAGCAGTTTACCGAGTGGAAGGGGCTATGGCTACACCTTC	CASSLPSGRGYGYTF
few	TRBV29-1	NA	TRBJ1-1	TGCAGCGTGTCCGACACTTATGAACCAGCTTTCTTT	CSVSDTYEPAFF
NA	TRBV19	NA	TRBJ1-1	TGTGCCAGTACAGGGTCCACTGAAGCTTTCTTT	CASTGSTEAFF
NA	TRBV4-1	TRBD1	TRBJ1-2	TGCGCCAGCAGCCAAACCGGGACAGGGGGTAACTATGGCTACACCTTC	CASSQTGTGGNYGYTF
NA	TRBV5-1	NA	TRBJ1-1	TGCGCCAGCAGCTTGGGAGGGTTTTCCACTGAAGCTTTCTTT	CASSLGGFSTEAFF
few	TRBV3-1/TRBV3-2	NA	TRBJ2-7	TGTGCCAGCAGCCAAGAGTCTGGAGGCCTAAGTTGGGAGCAGTACTTC	CASSQESGGLSWEQYF
NA	TRBV12-5	TRBD2	TRBJ2-2	TGTGCTAGTGGTGTAGCGGGAGGGCCGGACGGGGAGCTGTTTTTT	CASGVAGGPDGELFF
NA	TRBV5-1	NA	TRBJ2-7	TGCGCCAGCAGCTTACAGGGTAACGAGCAGTACTTC	CASSLQGNEQYF
once	TRBV14	TRBD1	TRBJ1-2	TGTGCCAGCAGTCTGGACAGGGGAGGCTACACCTTC	CASSLDRGGYTF
NA	TRBV6-5	TRBD1	TRBJ1-5	TGTGCCAGCAGACTGGGACAGGGCAGCAATCAGCCCCAGCATTTT	CASRLGQGSNQPQHF
NA	TRBV3-1/TRBV3-2	NA	TRBJ1-6	TGTGCCAGCAGACCTATTGGGGGCGGAAATAATTCACCCCTCCACTTT	CASRPIGGGNNSPLHF
few	TRBV4-2	TRBD1	TRBJ2-5	TGTGCCAGCAGCCAAAGGGACAGGGGATACGAGACCCAGTACTTC	CASSQRDRGYETQYF
NA	TRBV7-9	TRBD2	TRBJ2-7	TGTGCCAGCAGCTTGGGCTTGGGTCTAGCGGAGGGTGGATACGAGCAGTACTTC	CASSLGLGLAEGGYEQYF
NA	TRBV7-2	TRBD1	TRBJ2-2	TGTGCCAGCAGCTTTGGACAGGGGCACACCGGGGAGCTGTTTTTT	CASSFGQGHTGELFF
NA	TRBV11-2	NA	TRBJ1-5	TGTGCCAGCAGCTCAGGGGGCAATCAGCCCCAGCATTTT	CASSSGGNQPQHF
NA	TRBV7-9	TRBD1	TRBJ1-1	TGTGCCAGCAGCTTAGCGCAACGTAGGGACAGAGTTCCTGAAGCTTTCTTT	CASSLAQRRDRVPEAFF